One sample yielded the 2 T cell receptor beta chains listed below, sequenced in a study of T cells after yellow fever vaccination. One entry per CDR3 protein, called by TCRdb with MiXCR from the 5' RACE reads. The profile shows around 260,000 distinct CDR3 sequences, around 5.2% of them singletons. The source was CD4+ T cells sorted from PBMCs, collected on the day of the yellow fever booster vaccination. These receptors all come from a man aged 18-30 years who received the YFV17D yellow fever vaccine.

This clonotype came up many times. The chain uses TRBV7-9 and TRBJ2-1, with TRBD2 matching over 10 bases. In germline, CDR1 is SEHNR, CDR2 FQNEAQ (reference sequence). The J segment lost 2 bases and the V segment lost 2 bases, leaving 3 bases of the junction unmatched. The length of the CDR3 is 16 residues. The CDR3 DNA is TGTGCCAGCAGCTTAAGCCTAGCGGGGGCCTACAATGAGCAGTTCTTC. Translation: CASSLSLAGAYNEQFF.

The chain combines TRBV7-2 with TRBJ1-4; 9 bases agree with TRBD1. The germline CDR1 and CDR2 sequences are SGHTA and FQGNSA. CDR3 length: 15 amino acids. The J segment lost 6 bases and the V segment lost 4 bases, leaving 6 bases of the junction unmatched. This CDR3 reads CASSYTGGFDEKLFF. DNA of the CDR3: TGTGCCAGCAGCTACACAGGGGGCTTCGATGAAAAACTGTTTTTT. The whole variable domain, filled in from reference TRBV7-2 and TRBJ1-4, reads GAGVSQSPSNKVTEKGKDVELRCDPISGHTALYWYRQSLGQGLEFLIYFQGNSAPDKSGLPSDRFSAERTGGSVSTLTIQRTQQEDSAVYLCASSYTGGFDEKLFFGSGTQLSVL.